This T cell receptor (beta chain) was recorded in a study of T cell changes during pregnancy in multiple sclerosis. The CDR3 loop spans 16 amino acids. Germline loops: CDR1 SGHKS, CDR2 YYEKEE (reference sequence). Deletions cut 0 bases from V and 0 bases from J, with 12 bases between. Clones were read by immunoSEQ multiplex PCR, and TCRdb kept only the in-frame ones, dropping some. The sample shows 40,000 to 65,000 clones, 85% to 95% of them seen only once. The chain has TRBV5-5 and TRBJ1-1; possible D gene TRBD1, 5 bases. This TCR was sampled from a female donor with multiple sclerosis, enrolled in a pregnancy study. Sequenced material: CD4+ T cells from peripheral blood mononuclear cells, taken in the third trimester of pregnancy. CDR3 region: CASSLVTGLMNTEAFF. The CDR3 DNA sequence: TGTGCCAGCAGCTTGGTTACAGGCCTTATGAACACTGAAGCTTTCTTT.